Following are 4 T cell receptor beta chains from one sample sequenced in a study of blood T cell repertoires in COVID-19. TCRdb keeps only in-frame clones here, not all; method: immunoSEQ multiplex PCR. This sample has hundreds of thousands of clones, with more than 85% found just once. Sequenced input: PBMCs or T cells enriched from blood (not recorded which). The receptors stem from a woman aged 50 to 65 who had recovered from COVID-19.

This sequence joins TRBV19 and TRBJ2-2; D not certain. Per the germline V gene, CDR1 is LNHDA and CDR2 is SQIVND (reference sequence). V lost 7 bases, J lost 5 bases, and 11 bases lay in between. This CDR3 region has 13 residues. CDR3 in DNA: TGTGCCAGTACGGTAGGAGTGACCGGGGAGCTGTTTTTT. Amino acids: CASTVGVTGELFF.

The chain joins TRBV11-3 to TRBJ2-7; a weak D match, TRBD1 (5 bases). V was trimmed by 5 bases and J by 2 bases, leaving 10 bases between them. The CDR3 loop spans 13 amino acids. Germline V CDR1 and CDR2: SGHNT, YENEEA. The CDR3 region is CASSQGSAYEQYF. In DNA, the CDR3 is TGTGCCAGCAGCCAGGGCTCGGCCTACGAGCAGTACTTC.

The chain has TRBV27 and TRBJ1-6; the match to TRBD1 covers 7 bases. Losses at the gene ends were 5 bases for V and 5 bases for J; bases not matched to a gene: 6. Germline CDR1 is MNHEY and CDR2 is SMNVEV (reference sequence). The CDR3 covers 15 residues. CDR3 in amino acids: CASSATGVDNSPLHF. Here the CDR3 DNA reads TGTGCCAGCAGTGCTACAGGGGTGGATAATTCACCCCTCCACTTT.

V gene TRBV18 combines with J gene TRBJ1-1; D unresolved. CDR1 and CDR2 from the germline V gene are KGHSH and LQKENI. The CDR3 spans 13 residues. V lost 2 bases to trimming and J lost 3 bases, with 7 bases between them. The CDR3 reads CASSPGQDTEAFF. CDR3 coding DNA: TGTGCCAGCTCACCAGGGCAGGACACTGAAGCTTTCTTT.